These 28 T cell receptor beta chains were all obtained from the same sample, sequenced in a study of beta chain features in type 1 diabetes. Since all of the isolated RNA was reverse transcribed, expressed TCRB transcripts were what got sequenced. TCRdb keeps only in-frame clones here, not all; method: immunoSEQ multiplex PCR. The data show around 310,000 clones, approximately 11% seen once. Sequenced sample: naive CD4+ T cells from blood. The receptor source for this set is a woman in her 30s in good health.

The chain employs TRBV30 and TRBJ1-5, with D hard to call. V was trimmed by 2 bases and J by 8 bases, leaving 16 bases between them. Germline-derived CDR1 and CDR2 are GTSNPN and SVGIG (reference sequence). CDR3 length equals 14 residues. Here the CDR3 reads CAWSLRYPGEPQHF. The CDR3 DNA is TGTGCCTGGAGTTTAAGATACCCGGGTGAGCCCCAGCATTTT.

This chain links TRBV28 with TRBJ2-1; no firm D call. V was trimmed by 4 bases and J by 6 bases, leaving 10 bases between them. The CDR3 consists of 13 residues. Germline-derived CDR1 and CDR2 are MDHEN and SYDVKM. The CDR3 reads CASSSTFPNEQFF. CDR3 coding DNA: TGTGCCAGCAGTTCTACGTTCCCCAATGAGCAGTTCTTC.

There are a few counts of this clone. This chain joins TRBV14 and TRBJ2-3; TRBD2 matches at 7 bases. Germline V gene sequence: CDR1 SGHDN, CDR2 FVKESK. Trimming at V came to 8 bases and at J to 2 bases, leaving 4 bases not matched to a gene. The CDR3 has 13 residues. CDR3 region: CASGLAATDTQYF. CDR3 DNA: TGTGCCAGCGGTCTAGCGGCCACAGATACGCAGTATTTT.

The chain uses TRBV5-1 and TRBJ1-1; 10 nucleotides align to TRBD1. Germline V CDR1 and CDR2: SGHRS, YFSETQ. V was pared by 4 bases and J by 2 bases, with 17 bases of the junction left unmatched. The CDR3 extends over 19 amino acids. CDR3 sequence: CASSLLPPGTGVYNTEAFF. DNA for the CDR3: TGCGCCAGCAGCCTATTACCCCCCGGGACAGGGGTCTACAACACTGAAGCTTTCTTT.

V usage is TRBV4-1 and J usage is TRBJ1-5; a possible D gene is TRBD1 (6 bases). Germline CDR1 MGHRA, CDR2 YSYEKL. Between the trimmed V and J ends, which lost 4 bases and 4 bases, there was a span of 11 bases. This CDR3 spans 14 amino acids. The CDR3 DNA sequence: TGCGCCAGCAGCCTGGGACAAATAAATCAGCCCCAGCATTTT. As protein: CASSLGQINQPQHF.

This clone was recorded a few times. The J gene is TRBJ1-2, the V gene TRBV28; the D is unclear. This CDR3 region has 14 residues. Germline CDR1 and CDR2: MDHEN and SYDVKM. With 5 bases removed from V and 6 bases from J, the gap between germline ends came to 16 bases. CDR3: CASSPSHRGDGYTF. The CDR3 DNA sequence: TGTGCCAGCAGTCCGTCTCACCGAGGCGATGGCTACACCTTC.

The V call is TRBV9, the J call TRBJ2-5, with TRBD1 matching 7 bases. V was clipped by 1 base and J by 2 bases; unmatched bases: 8. Per germline, CDR1 SGDLS and CDR2 YYNGEE. The CDR3 is 16 amino acids. CDR3 in amino acids: CASSVSPGTAQETQYF. CDR3 DNA sequence: TGTGCCAGCAGCGTATCCCCCGGGACAGCACAAGAGACCCAGTACTTC.

The chain couples TRBV9 to TRBJ2-5, with 10 positions matching TRBD2. V shed 3 bases and J 2 bases; nucleotides not matched to a gene: 10. The CDR3 length is 17 residues. Germline V gene data show CDR1 as SGDLS and CDR2 as YYNGEE. CDR3 protein: CASSASGTSAVQETQYF. CDR3 DNA sequence: TGTGCCAGCAGCGCTTCCGGGACTAGCGCCGTTCAAGAGACCCAGTACTTC. The full variable domain, rest sourced from reference TRBV9 and TRBJ2-5, is DSGVTQTPKHLITATGQRVTLRCSPRSGDLSVYWYQQSLDQGLQFLIQYYNGEERAKGNILERFSAQQFPDLHSELNLSSLELGDSALYFCASSASGTSAVQETQYFGPGTRLLVL.

In this sample, this clone turned up a few times. The genes are TRBV28 and TRBJ2-5; perhaps TRBD2 as D (6 bases). Deletions cut 5 bases from V and 5 bases from J, with 18 bases between. CDR3 length: 15 residues. CDR1 and CDR2 (germline): MDHEN, SYDVKM. The CDR3 nucleotides are TGTGCCAGCAGTACCTCCGGGGGTGCTGGGGAGACCCAGTACTTC. Its translation is CASSTSGGAGETQYF.

This clone was recorded a few times. V is TRBV7-2 and J is TRBJ1-1; D is unresolved. This CDR3 has 15 amino acids. Trimming removed 0 bases from V and 1 base from J, with 9 bases in between. Germline CDR1 reads SGHTA; CDR2 reads FQGNSA. The DNA of the CDR3 is TGTGCCAGCAGCTTAGCGCTGCCGGGGAACACTGAAGCTTTCTTT. Translation gives CASSLALPGNTEAFF.

This clone was observed a handful of times. The genes are TRBV9 and TRBJ2-1; the match to TRBD2 covers 14 bases. The length of the CDR3 is 16 residues. The V and J ends lost 4 bases and 8 bases, in that order; junction bases with no gene match: 8. Per germline, CDR1 SGDLS and CDR2 YYNGEE. CDR3 loop: CASSIRLAGGPDEQFF. DNA of the CDR3: TGTGCCAGCAGCATCCGACTAGCGGGAGGGCCGGATGAGCAGTTCTTC. Full variable domain (outside the CDR3, taken from reference TRBV9 and TRBJ2-1): DSGVTQTPKHLITATGQRVTLRCSPRSGDLSVYWYQQSLDQGLQFLIQYYNGEERAKGNILERFSAQQFPDLHSELNLSSLELGDSALYFCASSIRLAGGPDEQFFGPGTRLTVL.

This clone was seen a few times. This chain joins TRBV7-2 and TRBJ2-1; TRBD1 aligns across 9 bases. CDR3 length equals 15 residues. CDR1 is SGHTA, CDR2 FQGNSA, per germline. The J segment lost 3 bases and the V segment lost 5 bases, leaving 5 bases of the junction unmatched. This chain's CDR3 is CASSRPGQGYNEQFF. The CDR3 DNA reads TGTGCCAGCAGCCGGCCGGGACAGGGCTACAATGAGCAGTTCTTC.

CDR3 nucleotide sequence: TGCGCCAGCAGCTGGGGACTAGCGGGAGCTCTCTACAATGAGCAGTTCTTC. This sequence encodes CASSWGLAGALYNEQFF. The V and J genes are TRBV5-1 and TRBJ2-1; 14 bases line up with TRBD2. Per the germline V gene, CDR1 is SGHRS and CDR2 is YFSETQ. The CDR3 is 17 residues long. The V and J ends lost 3 bases and 3 bases, in that order; junction bases with no gene match: 5.

This clone has more than one count but fewer than ten. The chain is built from TRBV4-3 and TRBJ1-4; TRBD1 matches at 9 bases. The CDR3 length is 15 residues. The ends lost 4 bases at V and 8 bases at J; junction bases unmatched: 8. Germline V lookup: CDR1 LGHNA, CDR2 YSLEER. The CDR3 DNA sequence: TGCGCCAGCAGCCGGTACAGGGGGCGGGGGGAAAAACTGTTTTTT. This translates into CASSRYRGRGEKLFF.

This clone was detected only a few times. J is TRBJ2-3 and V is TRBV5-4; 10 nucleotides line up with TRBD2. This CDR3 has 15 residues. V lost 4 bases and J lost 3; bases outside the gene matches: 5. Germline CDR1 and CDR2: SGHNT and YYREEE (reference sequence). The CDR3 nucleotides are TGTGCCAGCAGCGGTAGCGGGAGGTTAACAGATACGCAGTATTTT. This encodes CASSGSGRLTDTQYF.

This clone was counted between two and nine times. The V gene is TRBV27, the J gene TRBJ2-7, with 12 bases identical to TRBD2. With V trimmed by 4 bases and J by 2 bases, 0 bases remained unmatched. Germline values: CDR1 MNHEY, CDR2 SMNVEV (reference sequence). CDR3 length: 14 amino acids. CDR3 protein: CASSSSGRAYEQYF. CDR3 DNA sequence: TGTGCCAGCAGTTCTAGCGGGAGGGCCTACGAGCAGTACTTC.

The table lists this clone with a few counts. This chain links TRBV28 with TRBJ2-3; 8 bases align to TRBD1. Unmatched junction bases numbered 8, after V lost 5 bases and J lost 1 base. CDR3 length: 16 amino acids. The germline gives CDR1 MDHEN, CDR2 SYDVKM. The DNA for the CDR3 is TGTGCCAGCAGTCCCTACCGGGGACAGGGCACAGATACGCAGTATTTT. Translated: CASSPYRGQGTDTQYF.

V usage is TRBV29-1 and J usage is TRBJ2-3, with 8 bases aligning to TRBD1. The V and J ends lost 6 bases and 1 base, in that order; junction bases with no gene match: 6. In germline, CDR1 is SQVTM, CDR2 ANQGSEA. The CDR3 runs to 14 residues. Written as DNA, the CDR3 is TGCAGCGTGAAACAGGGGGGAGGCACAGATACGCAGTATTTT. It codes for CSVKQGGGTDTQYF.

In its sample, this clone was seen a few times. The chain carries TRBV7-2 and TRBJ2-1; D perhaps matches TRBD1 (7 bases). Trimming removed 6 bases at V and 4 bases at J, with 10 bases between. Germline V CDR1 and CDR2: SGHTA, FQGNSA. This CDR3 region has 13 residues. The chain's CDR3 is CASRTGRYNEQFF. CDR3 DNA sequence: TGTGCCAGCAGGACAGGGAGGTACAATGAGCAGTTCTTC.

The rearrangement uses TRBV14 and TRBJ2-1; a weak D match, TRBD2 (6 bases). V was trimmed by 4 bases and J by 2 bases, leaving 18 bases between them. Germline V lookup: CDR1 SGHDN, CDR2 FVKESK. CDR3 length: 17 amino acids. The CDR3 DNA reads TGTGCCAGCAGCCCAGTGAATCCGGGAGTGACCTACAATGAGCAGTTCTTC. Residues: CASSPVNPGVTYNEQFF.

This clone was seen a handful of times. The chain uses TRBV6-5 and TRBJ2-1; 8 positions match TRBD1. Trimming at V came to 2 bases and at J to 8 bases, leaving 11 bases not matched to a gene. Germline-derived CDR1 and CDR2 are MNHEY and SVGAGI. This CDR3 spans 16 amino acids. CDR3 nucleotide sequence: TGTGCCAGCAGTTACGGGCAGACAGGGGCAACGTATGAGCAGTTCTTC. Amino acids: CASSYGQTGATYEQFF.

V is TRBV6-5 and J is TRBJ2-2; the match to TRBD1 covers 9 bases. The CDR3 sequence is 14 residues long. Germline lookup yields CDR1 MNHEY and CDR2 SVGAGI. After removal of 6 bases from V and 1 base from J, the junction contained 0 bases not matched to a gene. The CDR3 nucleotides read TGTGCCAGCAGGGGACAGGGGAACACCGGGGAGCTGTTTTTT. Protein product: CASRGQGNTGELFF.

CDR3 DNA: TGCGCCAGCAGCTTACTAGCGGGAGGCCTTAGCGAGCAGTTCTTC. This gives the protein CASSLLAGGLSEQFF. The rearrangement joins TRBV5-1 to TRBJ2-1; TRBD2 aligns across 12 bases. The CDR3 loop spans 15 amino acids. The trim removed 2 bases at V and 10 bases at J, leaving 7 bases unmatched. Germline CDR1 and CDR2: SGHRS and YFSETQ.

This chain connects TRBV6-5 to TRBJ2-7; D gene unclear. This CDR3 contains 15 residues. Trimming left V 0 bases short and J 2 bases short, with 11 bases between. CDR1 and CDR2 from the germline V gene are MNHEY and SVGAGI. The CDR3 bases are TGTGCCAGCAGTTACTCTCCGGGTGGAGCCTACGAGCAGTACTTC. It translates to CASSYSPGGAYEQYF.

There are a few counts of this clone. The CDR3 coding sequence is TGCGCCAGCAGCCGACTAGCGGGGAGCTCCTACGAGCAGTACTTC. Translated, it gives CASSRLAGSSYEQYF. V is TRBV5-1 and J is TRBJ2-7, with TRBD2 matching over 11 bases. Germline assignment: CDR1 SGHRS and CDR2 YFSETQ. V was clipped by 4 bases and J by 0 bases; unmatched bases: 3. This CDR3 has 15 residues.

The CDR3 coding sequence is TGCGCCAGCCGGTTCGTGGGGCGGGAGACCCAGTACTTC. Translated: CASRFVGRETQYF. This chain connects TRBV5-1 to TRBJ2-5; perhaps TRBD1 as D (5 bases). V dropped 7 bases and J dropped 5 bases, with 15 bases sitting between them. This CDR3 spans 13 amino acids. CDR1 and CDR2 (germline): SGHRS, YFSETQ.

The J gene is TRBJ2-5, the V gene TRBV7-6; no reliable D call. V lost 3 bases to trimming and J lost 1 base, with 15 bases between them. Germline lookup yields CDR1 SGHVS and CDR2 FNYEAQ. This CDR3 contains 16 residues. As DNA, the CDR3 is TGTGCCAGCAGCTTGAGGCTATCCGCCCTCCAAGAGACCCAGTACTTC. Its translation is CASSLRLSALQETQYF.

This clone was detected only a few times. V usage is TRBV28 and J usage is TRBJ2-5, with 9 bases aligning to TRBD1. The germline gives CDR1 MDHEN, CDR2 SYDVKM. The CDR3 runs 14 residues. Germline trimming cut 5 bases from V and 5 bases from J; bases unmatched to any gene: 6. CDR3 DNA: TGTGCCAGCAGTCCCACAGGGGGCAGGGAGACCCAGTACTTC. This gives the protein CASSPTGGRETQYF.